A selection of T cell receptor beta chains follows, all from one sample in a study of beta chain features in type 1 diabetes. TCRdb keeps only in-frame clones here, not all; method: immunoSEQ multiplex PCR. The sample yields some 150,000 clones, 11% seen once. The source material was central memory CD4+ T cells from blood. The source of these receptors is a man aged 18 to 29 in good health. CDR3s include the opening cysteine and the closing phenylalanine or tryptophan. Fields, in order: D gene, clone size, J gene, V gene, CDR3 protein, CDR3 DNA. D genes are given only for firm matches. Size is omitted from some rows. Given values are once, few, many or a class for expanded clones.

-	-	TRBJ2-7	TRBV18	CASSPSTGLKYEQYF	TGTGCCAGCTCACCGTCGACTGGTCTGAAATACGAGCAGTACTTC
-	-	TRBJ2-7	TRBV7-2	CASTPGWAYEQYF	TGTGCCAGCACTCCGGGCTGGGCCTACGAGCAGTACTTC
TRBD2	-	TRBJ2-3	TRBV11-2	CASSLGNSGDTQYF	TGTGCCAGCAGCTTAGGGAATAGCGGGGATACGCAGTATTTT
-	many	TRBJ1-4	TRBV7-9	CASKPRVGQGEKLFF	TGTGCCAGCAAACCCCGCGTAGGGCAAGGAGAAAAACTGTTTTTT
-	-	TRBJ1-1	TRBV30	CAWCGQMNTEAFF	TGTGCCTGGTGCGGACAGATGAACACTGAAGCTTTCTTT
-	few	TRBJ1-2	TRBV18	CASRASNYGYTF	TGTGCCAGCCGGGCCTCTAACTATGGCTACACCTTC
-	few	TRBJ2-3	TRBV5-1	CASSSGGEAGTQYF	TGCGCCAGCAGCTCCGGCGGGGAGGCTGGTACGCAGTATTTT
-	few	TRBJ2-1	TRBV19	CASSREWGTFNEQFF	TGTGCCAGTAGTAGGGAATGGGGAACATTCAATGAGCAGTTCTTC
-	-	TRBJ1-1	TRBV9	CASSVDLREGSEAFF	TGTGCCAGCAGCGTAGATCTGAGAGAGGGCTCTGAAGCTTTCTTT
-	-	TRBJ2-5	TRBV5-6	CASSSDPVRGETQYF	TGTGCCAGCAGCTCTGATCCCGTTCGGGGAGAGACCCAGTACTTC
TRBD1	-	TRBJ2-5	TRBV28	CASSVPGQGETQYF	TGTGCCAGCAGTGTCCCGGGACAGGGGGAGACCCAGTACTTC
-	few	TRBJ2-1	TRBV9	CASSPSGTPYNEQFF	TGTGCCAGCAGCCCCTCCGGGACACCATACAATGAGCAGTTCTTC
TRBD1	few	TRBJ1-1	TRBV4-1	CASSVGQGRKTEAFF	TGCGCCAGCAGCGTGGGACAGGGGAGGAAAACTGAAGCTTTCTTT
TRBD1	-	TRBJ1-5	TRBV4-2	CASSQDLRTGNQPQHF	TGTGCCAGCAGCCAAGATCTTAGGACAGGTAATCAGCCCCAGCATTTT
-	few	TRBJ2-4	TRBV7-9	CASSLMGNTDIQYF	TGTGCCAGCAGCTTAATGGGGAATACAGACATTCAGTACTTC
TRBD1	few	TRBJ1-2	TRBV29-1	CSVGDRGYGYTF	TGCAGCGTAGGGGACAGGGGCTATGGCTACACCTTC
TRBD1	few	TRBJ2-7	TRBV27	CASSLEDRGYEQYF	TGTGCCAGCAGTTTAGAGGACAGGGGGTACGAGCAGTACTTC
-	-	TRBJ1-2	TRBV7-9	CASSHPGSYGYTF	TGTGCCAGCAGCCATCCCGGTTCCTATGGCTACACCTTC
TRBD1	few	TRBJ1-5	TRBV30	CAWSAGQRKNQPQHF	TGTGCCTGGAGTGCGGGACAGAGAAAGAATCAGCCCCAGCATTTT
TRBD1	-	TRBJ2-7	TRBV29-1	CSVEDRTGTYEQYF	TGCAGCGTTGAAGATCGGACAGGGACCTACGAGCAGTACTTC
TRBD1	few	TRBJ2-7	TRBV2	CASSGTGGYEQYF	TGTGCCAGCAGTGGGACAGGGGGCTACGAGCAGTACTTC
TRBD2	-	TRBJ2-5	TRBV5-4	CASSDGTSQETQYF	TGTGCCAGCAGCGATGGGACTAGTCAAGAGACCCAGTACTTC
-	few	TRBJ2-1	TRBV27	CASRLRDNYNEQFF	TGTGCCAGCAGGCTCCGGGACAACTACAATGAGCAGTTCTTC
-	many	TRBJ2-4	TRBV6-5	CASSPRELAKNIQYF	TGTGCCAGCAGCCCCCGAGAGTTGGCCAAAAACATTCAGTACTTC
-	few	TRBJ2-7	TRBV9	CASSVGQNYEQYF	TGTGCCAGCAGCGTAGGACAAAACTACGAGCAGTACTTC
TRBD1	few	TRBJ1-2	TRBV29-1	CSALDRGQVGYTF	TGCAGCGCTCTGGACAGGGGGCAAGTTGGCTACACCTTC
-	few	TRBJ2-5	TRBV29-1	CSVEDMGETQYF	TGCAGCGTTGAAGATATGGGAGAGACCCAGTACTTC
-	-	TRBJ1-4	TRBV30	CAWQLHEKLFF	TGTGCCTGGCAGTTGCATGAAAAACTGTTTTTT
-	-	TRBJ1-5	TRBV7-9	CASSPQGPSNQPQHF	TGTGCCAGCAGCCCACAGGGACCGAGCAATCAGCCCCAGCATTTT
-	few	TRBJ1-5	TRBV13	CASSLQGYGNQPQHF	TGTGCCAGCAGCTTACAGGGATACGGCAATCAGCCCCAGCATTTT
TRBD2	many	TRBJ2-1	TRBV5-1	CASSSTERAGGRPQFF	TGCGCCAGCAGCTCGACAGAACGAGCGGGAGGGCGGCCGCAGTTCTTC
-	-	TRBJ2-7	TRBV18	CASSPAGRSYEQYF	TGTGCCAGCTCACCAGCTGGCAGGTCCTACGAGCAGTACTTC
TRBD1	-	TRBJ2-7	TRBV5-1	CASSLTGVSYEQYF	TGCGCCAGCAGCTTAACAGGGGTCTCCTACGAGCAGTACTTC
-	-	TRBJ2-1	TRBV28	CASSPGGSGLVNFF	TGTGCCAGCAGTCCTGGGGGTAGCGGACTGGTCAATTTCTTC
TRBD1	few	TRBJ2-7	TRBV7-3	CASSSNRQGAPYEQYF	TGTGCCAGCAGCTCAAATCGACAGGGGGCCCCCTACGAGCAGTACTTC
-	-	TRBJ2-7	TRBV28	CASSLGRREQYF	TGTGCCAGCAGTTTGGGGAGGAGGGAGCAGTACTTC
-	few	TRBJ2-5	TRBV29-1	CSVSEGGQETQYF	TGCAGCGTTTCAGAAGGGGGCCAAGAGACCCAGTACTTC
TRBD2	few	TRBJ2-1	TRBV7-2	CASSLRLAGGYNEQFF	TGTGCCAGCAGCCTAAGACTAGCGGGAGGGTACAATGAGCAGTTCTTC
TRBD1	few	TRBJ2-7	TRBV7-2	CASSLGDRGSEQYF	TGTGCCAGCAGCTTAGGGGACAGGGGGTCCGAGCAGTACTTC
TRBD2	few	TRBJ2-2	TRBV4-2	CASSQGGANTGELFF	TGTGCCAGCAGCCAGGGAGGGGCGAACACCGGGGAGCTGTTTTTT
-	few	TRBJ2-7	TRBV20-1	CSGVLPYEQYF	TGCAGTGGTGTGCTGCCCTACGAGCAGTACTTC
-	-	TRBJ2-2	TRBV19	CASSPTESGELFF	TGTGCCAGTAGCCCTACAGAGTCCGGGGAGCTGTTTTTT